This is a list of T cell receptor beta chains from one sample in a study of T cell repertoires in cytomegalovirus infection. TCRdb fed the reads into MiXCR, producing one record per CDR3 protein. The repertoire holds about 260,000 distinct CDR3 sequences, with approximately 10% as singletons. Sample: PBMCs. The receptors originated from a human donor in good health (CMV status not recorded). Some clones in this sample may be carry-over from other donors' samples. Each CDR3 is given with its conserved first and last residue. Fields, in order: clone size, V gene, J gene, D gene, CDR3 protein, CDR3 DNA. A D gene is named only where the DNA matches it firmly. Only part of the rows carry a size: once, few, many, or a class if the clone is expanded.

few	TRBV4-1	TRBJ2-5	-	CASSQLPTAMYQETQYF	TGCGCCAGCAGCCAATTGCCGACAGCCATGTACCAAGAGACCCAGTACTTC
many	TRBV7-2	TRBJ2-1	-	CASSLRTTFEGGEQFF	TGTGCCAGCAGCTTAAGGACGACTTTTGAGGGTGGTGAGCAGTTCTTC
many	TRBV7-2	TRBJ1-2	TRBD1	CASSPQTGGAGGYTF	TGTGCCAGCAGCCCACAAACAGGGGGCGCTGGTGGCTACACCTTC
many	TRBV7-2	TRBJ1-4	-	CASSFREGNEKLFF	TGTGCCAGCAGCTTCAGGGAGGGCAATGAAAAACTGTTTTTT
-	TRBV12-3/TRBV12-4	TRBJ1-1	-	CASLGAPSSEAFF	TGTGCCAGCCTGGGGGCTCCGAGTTCTGAAGCTTTCTTT
many	TRBV5-1	TRBJ2-7	TRBD1	CASRLGQVRSYEQYF	TGCGCCAGCAGACTGGGACAGGTCAGATCCTACGAGCAGTACTTC
few	TRBV28	TRBJ1-4	TRBD1	CASSLIQGALSGKLFF	TGTGCCAGCAGTTTGATCCAGGGGGCGCTTTCCGGAAAACTGTTTTTT
many	TRBV7-2	TRBJ1-4	-	CASQSGHATNEKLFF	TGTGCCAGCCAAAGCGGGCATGCAACTAATGAAAAACTGTTTTTT
many	TRBV11-2	TRBJ2-1	TRBD2	CASSPLSGTLNNEQFF	TGTGCCAGCAGCCCGCTTAGCGGGACCTTAAACAATGAGCAGTTCTTC
-	TRBV5-4	TRBJ1-6	-	CASSPGPGAWNSPLHF	TGTGCCAGCAGCCCCGGCCCGGGCGCCTGGAATTCACCCCTCCACTTT
many	TRBV7-2	TRBJ1-2	-	CASSSTTGHLYGYTF	TGTGCCAGCAGTTCCACCACGGGACACCTCTATGGCTACACCTTC